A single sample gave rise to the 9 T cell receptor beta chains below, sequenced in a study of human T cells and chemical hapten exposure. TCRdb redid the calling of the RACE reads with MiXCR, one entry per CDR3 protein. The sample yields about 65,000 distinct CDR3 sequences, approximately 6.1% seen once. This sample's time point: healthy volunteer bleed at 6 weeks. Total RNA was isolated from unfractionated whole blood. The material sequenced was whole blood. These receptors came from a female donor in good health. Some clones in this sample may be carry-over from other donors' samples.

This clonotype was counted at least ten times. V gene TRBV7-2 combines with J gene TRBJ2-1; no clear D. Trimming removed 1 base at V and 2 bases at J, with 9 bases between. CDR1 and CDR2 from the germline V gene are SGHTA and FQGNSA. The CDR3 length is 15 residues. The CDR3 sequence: CASSLGGFTYNEQFF. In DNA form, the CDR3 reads TGTGCCAGCAGCTTAGGGGGTTTCACCTACAATGAGCAGTTCTTC.

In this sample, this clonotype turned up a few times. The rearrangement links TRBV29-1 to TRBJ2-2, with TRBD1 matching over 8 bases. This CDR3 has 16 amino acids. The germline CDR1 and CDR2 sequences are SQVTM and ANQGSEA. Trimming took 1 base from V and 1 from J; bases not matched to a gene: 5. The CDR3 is CSVEGQGQENTGELFF. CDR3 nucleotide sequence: TGCAGCGTTGAAGGTCAGGGACAGGAGAACACCGGGGAGCTGTTTTTT.

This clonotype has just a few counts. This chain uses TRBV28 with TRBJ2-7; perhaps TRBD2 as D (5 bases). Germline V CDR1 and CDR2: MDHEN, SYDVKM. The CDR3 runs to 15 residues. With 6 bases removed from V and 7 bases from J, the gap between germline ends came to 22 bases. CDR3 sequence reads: CASSHPSRRVGEQYF. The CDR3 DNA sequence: TGTGCCAGCAGCCACCCATCCCGGCGGGTCGGGGAGCAGTACTTC.

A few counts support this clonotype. CDR3: CASSIGEFRTEAFF. Written as DNA, the CDR3 is TGTGCCAGTAGTATAGGGGAATTCAGAACTGAAGCTTTCTTT. This sequence joins TRBV19 and TRBJ1-1, with no clear D. The V gene lost 1 base and the J gene lost 5 bases, with 11 bases spanning the gap. The germline V gene encodes CDR1 LNHDA and CDR2 SQIVND (reference sequence). The CDR3 covers 14 residues. The whole variable domain, filled in from reference TRBV19 and TRBJ1-1, reads DGGITQSPKYLFRKEGQNVTLSCEQNLNHDAMYWYRQDPGQGLRLIYYSQIVNDFQKGDIAEGYSVSREKKESFPLTVTSAQKNPTAFYLCASSIGEFRTEAFFGQGTRLTVV.

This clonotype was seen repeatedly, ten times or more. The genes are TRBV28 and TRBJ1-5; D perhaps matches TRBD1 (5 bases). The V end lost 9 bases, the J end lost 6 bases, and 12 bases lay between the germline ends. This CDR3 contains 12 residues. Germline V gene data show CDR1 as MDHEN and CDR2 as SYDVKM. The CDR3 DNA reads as TGTGCCAGTCCGTCGGGGGGTCAGCCCCAGCATTTT. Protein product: CASPSGGQPQHF.

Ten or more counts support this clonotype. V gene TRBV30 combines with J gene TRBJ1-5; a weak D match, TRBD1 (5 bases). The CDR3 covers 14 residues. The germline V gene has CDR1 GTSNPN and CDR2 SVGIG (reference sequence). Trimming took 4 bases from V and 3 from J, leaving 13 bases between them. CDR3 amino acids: CAWKGRGFNQPQHF. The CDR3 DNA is TGTGCCTGGAAGGGGCGGGGATTCAATCAGCCCCAGCATTTT.

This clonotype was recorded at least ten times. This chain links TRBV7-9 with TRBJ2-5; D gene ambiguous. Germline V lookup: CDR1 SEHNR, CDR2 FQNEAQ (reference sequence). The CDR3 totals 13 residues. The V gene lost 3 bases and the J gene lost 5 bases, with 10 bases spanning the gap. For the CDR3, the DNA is TGTGCCAGCAGCTTTGCCCTTGAGGAGACCCAGTACTTC. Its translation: CASSFALEETQYF.

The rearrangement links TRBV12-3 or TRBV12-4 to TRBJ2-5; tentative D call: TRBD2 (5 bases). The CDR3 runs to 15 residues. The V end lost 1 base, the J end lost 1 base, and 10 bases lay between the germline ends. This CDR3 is CASSLGQAGQETQYF. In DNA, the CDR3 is TGTGCCAGCAGTTTAGGTCAGGCGGGCCAAGAGACCCAGTACTTC.

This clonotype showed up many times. CDR3 loop: CAIKKELGAPLHF. CDR3 DNA: TGTGCCATCAAGAAGGAACTCGGGGCACCCCTCCACTTT. The rearrangement links TRBV10-3 to TRBJ1-6; D is ambiguous. This CDR3 region has 13 residues. Germline V gene data show CDR1 as ENHRY and CDR2 as SYGVKD. V shed 7 bases and J shed 11 bases, with 15 bases lying between them.